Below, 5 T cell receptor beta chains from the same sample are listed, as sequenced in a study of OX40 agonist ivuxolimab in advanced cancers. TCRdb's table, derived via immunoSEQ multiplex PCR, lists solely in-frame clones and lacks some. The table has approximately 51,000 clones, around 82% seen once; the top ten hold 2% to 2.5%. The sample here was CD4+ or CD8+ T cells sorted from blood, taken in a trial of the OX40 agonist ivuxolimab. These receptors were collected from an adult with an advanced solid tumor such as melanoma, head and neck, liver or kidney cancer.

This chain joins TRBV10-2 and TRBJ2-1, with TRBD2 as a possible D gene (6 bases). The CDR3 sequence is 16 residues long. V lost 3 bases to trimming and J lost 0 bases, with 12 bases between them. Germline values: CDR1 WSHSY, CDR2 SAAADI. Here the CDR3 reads CASSDGGTFSYNEQFF. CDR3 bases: TGCGCCAGCAGTGATGGGGGGACGTTCTCCTACAATGAGCAGTTCTTC.

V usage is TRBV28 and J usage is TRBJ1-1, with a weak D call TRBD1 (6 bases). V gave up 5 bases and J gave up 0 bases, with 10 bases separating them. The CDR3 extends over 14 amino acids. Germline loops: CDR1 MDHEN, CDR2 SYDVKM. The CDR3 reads CASSRNRVNTEAFF. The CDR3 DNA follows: TGTGCCAGCAGTCGTAACAGGGTGAACACTGAAGCTTTCTTT.

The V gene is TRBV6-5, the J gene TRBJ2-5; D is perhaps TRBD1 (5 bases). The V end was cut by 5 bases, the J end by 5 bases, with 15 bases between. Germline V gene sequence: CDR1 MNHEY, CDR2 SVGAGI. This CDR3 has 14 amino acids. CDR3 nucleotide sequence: TGTGCCAGCAGTCGCAGGGTCTTTGGGGAGACCCAGTACTTC. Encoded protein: CASSRRVFGETQYF.

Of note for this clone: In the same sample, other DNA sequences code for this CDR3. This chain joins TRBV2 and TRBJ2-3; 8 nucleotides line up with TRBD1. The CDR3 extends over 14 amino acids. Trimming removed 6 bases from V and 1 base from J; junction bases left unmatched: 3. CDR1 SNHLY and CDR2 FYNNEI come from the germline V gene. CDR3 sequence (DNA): TGTGCCAGCAGCGAGGACAGGGGCACAGATACGCAGTATTTT. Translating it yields CASSEDRGTDTQYF.

Here the CDR3 reads CASSLMGTSGTDTQYF. The CDR3 nucleotides read TGTGCCAGCAGCTTGATGGGGACTAGCGGGACAGATACGCAGTATTTT. The chain combines TRBV5-4 with TRBJ2-3, with 12 bases aligning to TRBD2. V gave up 1 base and J gave up 3 bases; unmatched junction bases: 3. Germline CDR1 SGHNT, CDR2 YYREEE (reference sequence). The CDR3 is 16 residues long. Filled out from reference TRBV5-4 and TRBJ2-3, the complete variable domain reads ETGVTQSPTHLIKTRGQQVTLRCSSQSGHNTVSWYQQALGQGPQFIFQYYREEENGRGNFPPRFSGLQFPNYSSELNVNALELDDSALYLCASSLMGTSGTDTQYFGPGTRLTVL.